The source of this T cell receptor beta chain is a study of blood T cells in healthy people across ages. V shed 6 bases and J shed 0 bases, with 17 bases lying between them. Germline lookup yields CDR1 SGHRS and CDR2 YFSETQ. CDR3 size: 16 residues. It was with a sample-barcoded 5' primer and a J-beta primer mix that a second PCR of roughly 7 to 12 cycles was run. Each CDR3 protein gets one entry after TCRdb re-called the 5' RACE reads with MiXCR. The profile shows about 900,000 distinct CDR3 sequences, about 62% of them singletons. Input material: blood. This receptor was taken from a man aged 25-45 years in good health. V gene TRBV5-1 combines with J gene TRBJ2-3; TRBD2 is a possible D gene (5 bases). CDR3 DNA: TGCGCCAGCAATTTAGGAGGTTCGACTAGCACAGATACGCAGTATTTT. Translated: CASNLGGSTSTDTQYF.